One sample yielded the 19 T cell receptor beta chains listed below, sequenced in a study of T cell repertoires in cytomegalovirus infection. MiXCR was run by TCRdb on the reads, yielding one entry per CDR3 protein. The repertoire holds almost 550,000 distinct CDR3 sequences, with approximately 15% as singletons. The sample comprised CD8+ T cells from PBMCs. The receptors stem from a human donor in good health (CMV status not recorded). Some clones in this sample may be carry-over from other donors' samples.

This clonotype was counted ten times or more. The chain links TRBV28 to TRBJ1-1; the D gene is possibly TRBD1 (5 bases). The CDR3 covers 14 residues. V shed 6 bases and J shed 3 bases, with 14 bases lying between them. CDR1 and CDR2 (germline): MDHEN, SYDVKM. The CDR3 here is CASRTAHEDTEAFF. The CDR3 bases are TGTGCCAGCAGGACAGCGCATGAGGACACTGAAGCTTTCTTT.

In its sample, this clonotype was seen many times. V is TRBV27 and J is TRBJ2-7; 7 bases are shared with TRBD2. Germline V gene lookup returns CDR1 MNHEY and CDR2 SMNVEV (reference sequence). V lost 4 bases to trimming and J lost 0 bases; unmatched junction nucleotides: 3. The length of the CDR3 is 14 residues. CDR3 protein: CASSSLAGSYEQYF. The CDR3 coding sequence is TGTGCCAGCAGTTCATTAGCGGGCTCCTACGAGCAGTACTTC.

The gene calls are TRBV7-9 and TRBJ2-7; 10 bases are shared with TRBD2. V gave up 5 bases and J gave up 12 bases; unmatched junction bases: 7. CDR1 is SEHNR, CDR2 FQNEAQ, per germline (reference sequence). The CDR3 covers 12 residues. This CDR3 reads CASSLGLAELYF. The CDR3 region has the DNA TGTGCCAGCAGCCTCGGACTAGCGGAGTTGTACTTC.

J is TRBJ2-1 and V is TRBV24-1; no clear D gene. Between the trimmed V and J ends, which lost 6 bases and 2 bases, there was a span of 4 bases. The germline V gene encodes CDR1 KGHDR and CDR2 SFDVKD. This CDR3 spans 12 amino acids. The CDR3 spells CATSMTYNEQFF. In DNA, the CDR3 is TGTGCCACCAGTATGACCTACAATGAGCAGTTCTTC.

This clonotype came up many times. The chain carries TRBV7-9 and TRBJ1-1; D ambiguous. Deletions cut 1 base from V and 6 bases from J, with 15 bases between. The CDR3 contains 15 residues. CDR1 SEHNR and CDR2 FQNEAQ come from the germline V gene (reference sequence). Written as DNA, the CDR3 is TGTGCCAGCAGCTTAGGTGAGTCCGGGAGAGCTGAAGCTTTCTTT. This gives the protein CASSLGESGRAEAFF.

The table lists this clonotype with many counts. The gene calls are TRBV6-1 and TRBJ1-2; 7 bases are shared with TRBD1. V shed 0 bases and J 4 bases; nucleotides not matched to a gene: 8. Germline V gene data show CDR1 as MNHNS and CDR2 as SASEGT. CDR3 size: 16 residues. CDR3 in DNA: TGTGCCAGCAGTGAAGCGCGACAGGGCCGAGCCTATGGCTACACCTTC. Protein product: CASSEARQGRAYGYTF.

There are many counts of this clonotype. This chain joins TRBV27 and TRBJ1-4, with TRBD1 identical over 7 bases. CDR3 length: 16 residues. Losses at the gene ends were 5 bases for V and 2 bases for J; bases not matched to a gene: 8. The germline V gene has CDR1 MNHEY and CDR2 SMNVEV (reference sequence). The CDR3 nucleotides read TGTGCCAGCAGTCCACAACGACAGGGTACTAATGAAAAACTGTTTTTT. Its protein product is CASSPQRQGTNEKLFF.

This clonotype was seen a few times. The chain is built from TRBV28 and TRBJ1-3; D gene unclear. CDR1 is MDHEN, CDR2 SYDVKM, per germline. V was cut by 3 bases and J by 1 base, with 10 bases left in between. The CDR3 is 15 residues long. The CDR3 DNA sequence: TGTGCCAGCAGTTTCGCAGGAGAATCTGGAAACACCATATATTTT. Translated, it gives CASSFAGESGNTIYF.

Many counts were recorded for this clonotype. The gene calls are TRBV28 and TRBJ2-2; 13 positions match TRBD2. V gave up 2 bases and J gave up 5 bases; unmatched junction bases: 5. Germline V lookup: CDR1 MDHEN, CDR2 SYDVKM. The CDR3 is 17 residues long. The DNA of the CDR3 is TGTGCCAGCAGTTTAAGGACTAGCGGGAGTCGGACCGGGGAGCTGTTTTTT. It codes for CASSLRTSGSRTGELFF.

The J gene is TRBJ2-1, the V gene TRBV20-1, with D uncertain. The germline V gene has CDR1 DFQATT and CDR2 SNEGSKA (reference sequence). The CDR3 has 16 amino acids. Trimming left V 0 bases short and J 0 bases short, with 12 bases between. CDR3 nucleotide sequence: TGCAGTGCTAGAGACCGGGTTTCCAGCTCCTACAATGAGCAGTTCTTC. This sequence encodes CSARDRVSSSYNEQFF.

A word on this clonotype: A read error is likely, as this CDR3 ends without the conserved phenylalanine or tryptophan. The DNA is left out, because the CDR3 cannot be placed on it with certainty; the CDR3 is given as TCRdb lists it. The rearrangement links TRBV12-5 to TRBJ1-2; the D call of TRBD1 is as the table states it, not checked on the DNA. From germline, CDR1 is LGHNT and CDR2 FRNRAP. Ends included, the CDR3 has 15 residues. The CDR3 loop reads CASGLNQGRSYGYSL.

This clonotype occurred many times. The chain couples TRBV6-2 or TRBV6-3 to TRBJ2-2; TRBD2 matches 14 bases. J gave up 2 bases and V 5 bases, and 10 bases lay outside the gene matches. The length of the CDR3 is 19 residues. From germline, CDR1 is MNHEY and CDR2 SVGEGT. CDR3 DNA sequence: TGTGCCAGCAGTCCGACCGGGACTAGCGGGGGCCTTAACACCGGGGAGCTGTTTTTT. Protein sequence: CASSPTGTSGGLNTGELFF.

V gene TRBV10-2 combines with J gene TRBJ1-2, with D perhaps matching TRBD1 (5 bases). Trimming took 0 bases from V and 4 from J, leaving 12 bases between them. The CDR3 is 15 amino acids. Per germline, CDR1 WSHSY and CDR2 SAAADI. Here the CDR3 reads CASSESGLGLYGYTF. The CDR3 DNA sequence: TGCGCCAGCAGTGAGTCGGGGCTAGGCCTCTATGGCTACACCTTC.

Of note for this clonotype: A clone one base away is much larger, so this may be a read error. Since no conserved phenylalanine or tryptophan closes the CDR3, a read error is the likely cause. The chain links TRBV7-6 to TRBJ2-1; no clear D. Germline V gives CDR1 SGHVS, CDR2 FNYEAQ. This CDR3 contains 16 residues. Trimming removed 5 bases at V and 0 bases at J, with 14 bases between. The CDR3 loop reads CASSALTGSSYNEQFY. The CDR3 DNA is TGTGCCAGCAGCGCGTTAACTGGCAGCTCCTACAATGAGCAGTTCTAC.

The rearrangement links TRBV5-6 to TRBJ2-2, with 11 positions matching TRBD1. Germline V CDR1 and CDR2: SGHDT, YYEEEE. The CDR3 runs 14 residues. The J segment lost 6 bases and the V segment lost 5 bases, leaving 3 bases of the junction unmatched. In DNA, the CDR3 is TGTGCCAGCAGGCCGGGACAGGGGGCCGGGGAGCTGTTTTTT. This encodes CASRPGQGAGELFF. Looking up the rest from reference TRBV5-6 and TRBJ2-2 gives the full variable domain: DAGVTQSPTHLIKTRGQQVTLRCSPKSGHDTVSWYQQALGQGPQFIFQYYEEEERQRGNFPDRFSGHQFPNYSSELNVNALLLGDSALYLCASRPGQGAGELFFGEGSRLTVL.

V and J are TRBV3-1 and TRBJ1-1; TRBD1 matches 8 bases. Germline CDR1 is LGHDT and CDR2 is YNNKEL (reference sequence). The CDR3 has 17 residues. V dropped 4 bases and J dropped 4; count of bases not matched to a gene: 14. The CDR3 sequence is CASSLRDWTGRVTEAFF. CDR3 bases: TGTGCCAGCAGCCTCCGAGATTGGACAGGGAGGGTCACTGAAGCTTTCTTT.

In DNA form, the CDR3 reads TGCGCCAGCAGCTTGTTCGATCCTAGCGGGAGAGGCTACGAGCAGTACTTC. Protein: CASSLFDPSGRGYEQYF. V usage is TRBV5-1 and J usage is TRBJ2-7; 10 nucleotides agree with TRBD2. The junction had 10 bases not matched to a gene; V was cut back by 1 base and J by 3 bases. Germline V lookup: CDR1 SGHRS, CDR2 YFSETQ. The CDR3 is 17 amino acids.

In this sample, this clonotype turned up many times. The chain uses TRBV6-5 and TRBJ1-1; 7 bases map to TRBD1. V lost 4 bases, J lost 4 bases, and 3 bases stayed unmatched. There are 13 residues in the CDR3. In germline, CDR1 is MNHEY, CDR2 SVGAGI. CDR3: CASSSPGGTEAFF. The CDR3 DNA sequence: TGTGCCAGCAGTTCACCAGGGGGCACTGAAGCTTTCTTT.

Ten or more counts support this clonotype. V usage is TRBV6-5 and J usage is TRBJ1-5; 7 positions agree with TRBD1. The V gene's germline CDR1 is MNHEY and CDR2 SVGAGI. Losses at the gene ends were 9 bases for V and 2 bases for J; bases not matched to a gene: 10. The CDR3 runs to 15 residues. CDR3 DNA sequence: TGTGCCAGTTCTACCGGGACAGTAGGCAATCAGCCCCAGCATTTT. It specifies CASSTGTVGNQPQHF.